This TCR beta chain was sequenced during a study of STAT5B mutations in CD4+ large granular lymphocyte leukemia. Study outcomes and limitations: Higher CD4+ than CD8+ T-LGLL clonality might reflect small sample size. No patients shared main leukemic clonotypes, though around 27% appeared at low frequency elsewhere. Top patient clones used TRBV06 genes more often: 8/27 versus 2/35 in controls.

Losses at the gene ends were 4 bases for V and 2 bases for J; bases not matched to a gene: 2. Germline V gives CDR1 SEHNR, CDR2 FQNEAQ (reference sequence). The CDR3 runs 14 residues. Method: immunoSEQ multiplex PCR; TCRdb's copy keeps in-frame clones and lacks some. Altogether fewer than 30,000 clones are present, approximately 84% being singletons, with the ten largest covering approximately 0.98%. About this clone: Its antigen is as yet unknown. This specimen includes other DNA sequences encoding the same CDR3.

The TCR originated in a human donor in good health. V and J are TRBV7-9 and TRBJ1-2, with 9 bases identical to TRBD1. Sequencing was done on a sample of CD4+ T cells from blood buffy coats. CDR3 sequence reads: CASSWGQGNYGYTF. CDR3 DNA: TGTGCCAGCAGCTGGGGACAGGGCAACTATGGCTACACCTTC. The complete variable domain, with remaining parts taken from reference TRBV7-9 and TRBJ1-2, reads DTGVSQNPRHKITKRGQNVTFRCDPISEHNRLYWYRQTLGQGPEFLTYFQNEAQLEKSRLLSDRFSAERPKGSFSTLEIQRTEQGDSAMYLCASSWGQGNYGYTFGSGTRLTVV.